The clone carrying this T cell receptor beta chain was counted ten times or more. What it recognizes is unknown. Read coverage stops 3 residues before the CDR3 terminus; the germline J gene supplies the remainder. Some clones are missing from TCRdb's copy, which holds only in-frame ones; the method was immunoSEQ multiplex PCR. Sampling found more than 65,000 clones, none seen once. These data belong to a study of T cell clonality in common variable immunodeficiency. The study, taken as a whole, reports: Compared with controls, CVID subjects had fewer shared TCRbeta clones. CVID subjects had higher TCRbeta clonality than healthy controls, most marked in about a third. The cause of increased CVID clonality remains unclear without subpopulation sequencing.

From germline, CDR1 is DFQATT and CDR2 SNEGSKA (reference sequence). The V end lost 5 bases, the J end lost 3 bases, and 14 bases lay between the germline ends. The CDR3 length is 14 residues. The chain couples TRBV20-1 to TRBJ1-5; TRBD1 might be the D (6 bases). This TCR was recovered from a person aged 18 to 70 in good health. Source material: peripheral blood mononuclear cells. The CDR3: CSAPTGLSNQPQHF. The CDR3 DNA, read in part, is TGCAGTGCTCCCACAGGGCTATCCAATCAGCCC.